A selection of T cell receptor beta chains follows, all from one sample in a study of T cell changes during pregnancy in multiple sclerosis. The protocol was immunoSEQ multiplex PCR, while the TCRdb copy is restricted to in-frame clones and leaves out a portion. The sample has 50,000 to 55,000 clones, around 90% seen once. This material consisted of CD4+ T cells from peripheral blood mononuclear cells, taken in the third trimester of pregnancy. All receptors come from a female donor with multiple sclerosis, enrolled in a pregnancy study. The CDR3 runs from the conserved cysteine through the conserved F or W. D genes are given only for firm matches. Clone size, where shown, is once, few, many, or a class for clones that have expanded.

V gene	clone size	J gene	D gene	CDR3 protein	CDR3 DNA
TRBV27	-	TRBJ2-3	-	CASLGGRTDTQYF	TGTGCCAGCCTAGGAGGCCGCACAGATACGCAGTATTTT
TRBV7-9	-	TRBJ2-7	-	CASSRESYEQYF	TGTGCCAGCAGCCGGGAGTCCTACGAGCAGTACTTC
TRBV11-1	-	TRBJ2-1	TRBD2	CASSPDLAGGAGSYNEQFF	TGTGCCAGCAGCCCCGATCTAGCGGGGGGGGCCGGCTCCTACAATGAGCAGTTCTTC
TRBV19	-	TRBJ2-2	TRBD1	CASSGQGSLAGELFF	TGTGCCAGTAGCGGACAGGGCTCTCTTGCCGGGGAGCTGTTTTTT
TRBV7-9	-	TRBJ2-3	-	CASSLAGTADTQYF	TGTGCCAGCAGCTTAGCAGGGACTGCAGATACGCAGTATTTT
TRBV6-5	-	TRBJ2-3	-	CASSSLTGDTQYF	TGTGCCAGCAGCTCACTGACGGGGGATACGCAGTATTTT
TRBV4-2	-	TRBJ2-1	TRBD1	CASSQQDRVFF	TGTGCCAGCAGCCAACAGGACAGGGTGTTCTTC
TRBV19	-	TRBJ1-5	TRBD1	CASTLGRTGPQYGPQHF	TGTGCCAGTACCCTCGGCCGGACAGGGCCGCAGTATGGGCCCCAGCATTTT
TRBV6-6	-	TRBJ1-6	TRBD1	CASSTGQGSPLHF	TGTGCCAGCAGTACCGGACAGGGCTCACCCCTCCACTTT
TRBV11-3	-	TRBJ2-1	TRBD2	CASSSAGIYNEQFF	TGTGCCAGCTCCTCAGCGGGGATCTACAATGAGCAGTTCTTC
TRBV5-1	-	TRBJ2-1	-	CASSSPSNEQFF	TGCGCCAGCAGCTCCCCCAGCAATGAGCAGTTCTTC
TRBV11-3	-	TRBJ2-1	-	CASSDGIDNEQFF	TGTGCCAGCAGCGACGGGATCGACAATGAGCAGTTCTTC
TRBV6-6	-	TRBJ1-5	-	CASTLEGGPQHF	TGTGCCAGCACCCTCGAAGGCGGGCCCCAGCATTTT
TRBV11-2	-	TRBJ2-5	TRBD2	CASSLELAGGNQETQYF	TGTGCCAGCAGCTTAGAGCTAGCGGGGGGCAACCAAGAGACCCAGTACTTC
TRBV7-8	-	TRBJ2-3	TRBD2	CASSLAISGGITDTQYF	TGTGCCAGCAGCTTAGCGATTAGCGGGGGCATCACAGATACGCAGTATTTT
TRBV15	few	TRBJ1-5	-	CATSRGVGGNQPQHF	TGTGCCACCAGCAGAGGCGTGGGGGGGAATCAGCCCCAGCATTTT
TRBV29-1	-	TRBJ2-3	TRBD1	CSAWSQGVGFTDTQYF	TGCAGCGCCTGGAGCCAGGGGGTAGGTTTTACAGATACGCAGTATTTT
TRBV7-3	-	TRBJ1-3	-	CASSLEGTSGNTIYF	TGTGCCAGCAGCTTAGAGGGAACATCTGGAAACACCATATATTTT
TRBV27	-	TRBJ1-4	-	CASSLTKRDEKLFF	TGTGCCAGCAGTCTAACTAAACGGGATGAAAAACTGTTTTTT
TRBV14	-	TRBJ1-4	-	CASSQAVATNEKLFF	TGTGCCAGCAGCCAAGCCGTAGCAACTAATGAAAAACTGTTTTTT
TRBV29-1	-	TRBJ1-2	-	CSVGRGDRDLNYGYTF	TGCAGCGTTGGTAGGGGTGACAGAGATCTTAACTATGGCTACACCTTC
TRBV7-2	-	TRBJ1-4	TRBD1	CASSLDRGNEKLFF	TGTGCCAGCAGCCTAGACAGGGGTAATGAAAAACTGTTTTTT
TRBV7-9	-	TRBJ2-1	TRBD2	CASSPGLAGDDEQFF	TGTGCCAGCAGCCCCGGACTAGCGGGGGACGATGAGCAGTTCTTC
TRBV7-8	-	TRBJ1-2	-	CASSLRHPKWGYTF	TGTGCCAGCAGCTTAAGACATCCAAAGTGGGGCTACACCTTC
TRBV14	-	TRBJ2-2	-	CASSAGWSGELFF	TGTGCCAGCAGCGCCGGGTGGTCCGGGGAGCTGTTTTTT
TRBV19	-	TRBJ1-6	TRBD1	CASSIGSDRGNYSPLHF	TGTGCCAGTAGTATAGGATCGGACAGGGGAAACTATTCACCCCTCCACTTT
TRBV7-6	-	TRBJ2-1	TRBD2	CASSLGPSGGGNEQFF	TGTGCCAGCAGCTTAGGGCCTAGCGGGGGGGGCAATGAGCAGTTCTTC
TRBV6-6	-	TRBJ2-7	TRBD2	CASSSTSGGVDEQYF	TGTGCCAGCAGTTCCACTAGCGGGGGGGTCGACGAGCAGTACTTC
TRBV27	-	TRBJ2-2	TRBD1	CASSQDRGLGELFF	TGTGCCAGCAGCCAAGACAGGGGGCTGGGGGAGCTGTTTTTT
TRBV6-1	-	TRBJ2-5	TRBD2	CASLKRGVRETQYF	TGTGCCAGTCTTAAGCGGGGGGTCCGGGAGACCCAGTACTTC
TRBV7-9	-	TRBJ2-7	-	CASSLAEYRRIVYF	TGTGCCAGCAGCTTAGCGGAATACAGAAGGATCGTGTACTTC
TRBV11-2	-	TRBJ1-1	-	CASSSGIQTGHGRAFF	TGTGCCAGCAGCTCGGGCATACAAACAGGTCACGGCCGAGCTTTCTTT
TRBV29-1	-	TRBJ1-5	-	CSVESAAGQPQHF	TGCAGCGTTGAATCGGCAGCGGGACAGCCCCAGCATTTT
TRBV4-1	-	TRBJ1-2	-	CASSQEALQMSTMGYTF	TGCGCCAGCAGCCAAGAGGCTTTACAGATGTCAACCATGGGCTACACCTTC
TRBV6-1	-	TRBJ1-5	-	CASSEGGGTQPQHF	TGTGCCAGCAGTGAGGGCGGGGGCACTCAGCCCCAGCATTTT
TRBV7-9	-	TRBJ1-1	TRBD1	CASSLGTGATEAFF	TGTGCCAGCAGCTTAGGGACAGGGGCGACTGAAGCTTTCTTT
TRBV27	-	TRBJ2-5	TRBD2	CASGLGGGPGETQYF	TGTGCCAGCGGCCTTGGCGGGGGGCCTGGGGAGACCCAGTACTTC
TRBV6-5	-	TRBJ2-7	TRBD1	CASSYTDRVYEQYF	TGTGCCAGCAGTTATACGGACAGGGTCTACGAGCAGTACTTC
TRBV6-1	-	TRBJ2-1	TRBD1	CASSDQTGGVIQNEQFF	TGTGCCAGCAGTGACCAGACAGGGGGCGTAATTCAGAATGAGCAGTTCTTC
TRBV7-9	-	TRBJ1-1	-	CASSGKGQRITEAFF	TGTGCCAGCAGCGGCAAAGGACAGAGGATAACTGAAGCTTTCTTT
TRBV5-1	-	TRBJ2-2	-	CASSLLADSGASGELFF	TGCGCCAGCAGCTTGTTGGCGGACAGCGGAGCCAGCGGGGAGCTGTTTTTT
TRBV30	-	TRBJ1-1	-	CAWTPPGNLLAFF	TGTGCCTGGACCCCTCCGGGTAATTTACTGGCTTTCTTT
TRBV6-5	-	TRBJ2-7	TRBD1	CASSYSGTGSYEQYF	TGTGCCAGCAGTTATTCCGGGACAGGGAGCTACGAGCAGTACTTC
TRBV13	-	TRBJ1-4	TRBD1	CASSLGGTGGEKLFF	TGTGCCAGCAGCTTGGGTGGGACAGGGGGAGAAAAACTGTTTTTT
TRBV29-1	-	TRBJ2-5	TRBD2	CSGRGGGGPETQYF	TGCAGTGGCCGCGGCGGGGGGGGCCCTGAGACCCAGTACTTC
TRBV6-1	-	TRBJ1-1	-	CASSGEDKLEAFF	TGTGCCAGCAGTGGGGAGGACAAATTGGAGGCTTTCTTT
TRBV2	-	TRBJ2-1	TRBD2	CASRGASGDVKYNEQFF	TGTGCCAGCAGGGGGGCTAGCGGGGATGTCAAATACAATGAGCAGTTCTTC
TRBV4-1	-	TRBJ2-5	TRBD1	CASSQDLSGSVGQSQETQYF	TGCGCCAGCAGCCAAGATCTTTCTGGTTCGGTGGGACAGAGCCAAGAGACCCAGTACTTC
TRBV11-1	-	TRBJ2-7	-	CASSPQTPYEQYF	TGTGCCAGCAGCCCCCAGACACCCTACGAGCAGTACTTC
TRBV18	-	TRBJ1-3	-	CASSPEQGAIGNTIYF	TGTGCCAGCTCACCCGAACAGGGCGCGATAGGAAACACCATATATTTT
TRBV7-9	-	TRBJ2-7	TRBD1	CASSLRTGSYEQYF	TGTGCCAGCAGCTTAAGGACAGGATCCTACGAGCAGTACTTC
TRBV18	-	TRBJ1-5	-	CASSPNVLQPQHF	TGTGCCAGCTCACCGAACGTACTACAGCCCCAGCATTTT
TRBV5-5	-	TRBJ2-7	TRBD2	CASSRLALTYEQYF	TGTGCCAGCAGTCGACTAGCGCTAACCTACGAGCAGTACTTC
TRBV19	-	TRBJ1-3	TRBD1	CASSLDRNSGNTIYF	TGTGCCAGTAGTTTGGACAGGAACTCTGGAAACACCATATATTTT
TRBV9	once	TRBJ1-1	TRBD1	CASSERTGSEAFF	TGTGCCAGCAGCGAACGGACAGGCTCTGAAGCTTTCTTT
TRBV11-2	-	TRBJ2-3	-	CASSLTPGGQVIKDTQYF	TGTGCCAGCAGCTTAACGCCGGGTGGTCAAGTGATAAAAGATACGCAGTATTTT
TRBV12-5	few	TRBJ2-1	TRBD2	CASGTSGEQFF	TGTGCTAGTGGGACTAGCGGAGAGCAGTTCTTC
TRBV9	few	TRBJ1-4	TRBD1	CASSVAATGRGNEKLFF	TGTGCCAGCAGCGTAGCGGCGACAGGGAGAGGGAATGAAAAACTGTTTTTT
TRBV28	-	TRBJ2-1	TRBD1	CASSLVTGAYYEQFF	TGTGCCAGCAGTTTAGTAACAGGGGCCTATTATGAGCAGTTCTTC